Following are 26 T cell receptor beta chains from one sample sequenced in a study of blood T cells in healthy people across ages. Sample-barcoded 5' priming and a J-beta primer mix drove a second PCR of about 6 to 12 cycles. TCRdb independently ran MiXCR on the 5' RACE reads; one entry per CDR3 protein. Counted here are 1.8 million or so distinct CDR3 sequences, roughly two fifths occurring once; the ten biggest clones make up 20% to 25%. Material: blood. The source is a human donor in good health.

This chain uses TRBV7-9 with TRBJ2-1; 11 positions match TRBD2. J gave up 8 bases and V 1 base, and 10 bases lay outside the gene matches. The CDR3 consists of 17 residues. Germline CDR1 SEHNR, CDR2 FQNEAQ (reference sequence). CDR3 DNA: TGTGCCAGCAGCTTAGAGAACAGACTAGCGGGGCTCGATGAGCAGTTCTTC. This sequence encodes CASSLENRLAGLDEQFF.

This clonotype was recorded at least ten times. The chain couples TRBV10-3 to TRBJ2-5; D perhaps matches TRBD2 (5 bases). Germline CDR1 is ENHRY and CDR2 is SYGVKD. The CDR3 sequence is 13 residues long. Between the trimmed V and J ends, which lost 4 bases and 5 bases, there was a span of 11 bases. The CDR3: CAISVTKGETQYF. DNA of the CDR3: TGTGCCATCAGTGTGACTAAGGGTGAGACCCAGTACTTC.

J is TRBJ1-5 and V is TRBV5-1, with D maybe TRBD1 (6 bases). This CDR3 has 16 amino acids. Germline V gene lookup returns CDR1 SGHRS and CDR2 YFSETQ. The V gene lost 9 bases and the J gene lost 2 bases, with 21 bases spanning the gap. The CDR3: CANRSTGMLGNQPQHF. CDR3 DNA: TGCGCCAACAGGTCTACAGGGATGTTAGGCAATCAGCCCCAGCATTTT.

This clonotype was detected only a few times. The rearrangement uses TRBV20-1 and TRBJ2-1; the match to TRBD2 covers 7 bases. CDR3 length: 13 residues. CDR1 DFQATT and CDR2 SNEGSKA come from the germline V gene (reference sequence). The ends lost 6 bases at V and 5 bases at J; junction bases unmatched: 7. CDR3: CSAWGGGHNEQFF. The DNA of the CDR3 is TGCAGTGCGTGGGGGGGGGGACACAATGAGCAGTTCTTC.

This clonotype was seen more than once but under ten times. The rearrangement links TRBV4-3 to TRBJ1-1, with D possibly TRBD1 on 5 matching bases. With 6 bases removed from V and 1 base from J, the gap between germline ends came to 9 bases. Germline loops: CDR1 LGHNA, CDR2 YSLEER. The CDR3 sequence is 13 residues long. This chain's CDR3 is CASRQDANTEAFF. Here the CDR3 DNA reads TGCGCCAGCAGACAGGACGCGAACACTGAAGCTTTCTTT.

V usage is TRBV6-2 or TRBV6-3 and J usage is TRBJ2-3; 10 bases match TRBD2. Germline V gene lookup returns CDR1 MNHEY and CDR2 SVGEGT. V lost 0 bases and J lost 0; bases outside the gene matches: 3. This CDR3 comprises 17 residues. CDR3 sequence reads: CASSYSNSGRSTDTQYF. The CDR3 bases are TGTGCCAGCAGTTACTCGAATAGCGGGAGGAGCACAGATACGCAGTATTTT.

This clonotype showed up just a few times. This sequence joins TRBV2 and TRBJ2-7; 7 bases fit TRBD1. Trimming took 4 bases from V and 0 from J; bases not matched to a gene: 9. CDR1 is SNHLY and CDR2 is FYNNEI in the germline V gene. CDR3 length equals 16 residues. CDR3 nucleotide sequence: TGTGCCAGCAGTGGAGACCAGGACAGGCGCTCCTACGAGCAGTACTTC. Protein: CASSGDQDRRSYEQYF.

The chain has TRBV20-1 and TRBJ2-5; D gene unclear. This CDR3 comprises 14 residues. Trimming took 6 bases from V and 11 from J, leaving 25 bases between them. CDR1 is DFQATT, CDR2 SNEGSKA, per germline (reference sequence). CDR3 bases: TGCAGTGCCCCCGGATGGGGATCGTACAATGAGCAGTACTTC. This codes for CSAPGWGSYNEQYF.

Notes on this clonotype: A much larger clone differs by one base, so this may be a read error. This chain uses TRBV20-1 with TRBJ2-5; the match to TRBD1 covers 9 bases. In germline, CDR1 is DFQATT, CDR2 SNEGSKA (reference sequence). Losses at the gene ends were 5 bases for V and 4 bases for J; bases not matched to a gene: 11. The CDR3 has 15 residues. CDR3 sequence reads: CSAGSPGQGGETQYF. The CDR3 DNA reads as TGCAGTGCTGGGAGCCCGGGACAGGGAGGAGAGACCCAGTACTTC.

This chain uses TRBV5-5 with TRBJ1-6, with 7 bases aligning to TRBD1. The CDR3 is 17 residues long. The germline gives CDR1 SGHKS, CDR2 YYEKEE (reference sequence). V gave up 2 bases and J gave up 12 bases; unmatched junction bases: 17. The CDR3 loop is CASSLSLGDSLVKPLHF. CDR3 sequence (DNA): TGTGCCAGCAGCTTAAGCCTAGGGGACAGCTTAGTAAAACCCCTCCACTTT.

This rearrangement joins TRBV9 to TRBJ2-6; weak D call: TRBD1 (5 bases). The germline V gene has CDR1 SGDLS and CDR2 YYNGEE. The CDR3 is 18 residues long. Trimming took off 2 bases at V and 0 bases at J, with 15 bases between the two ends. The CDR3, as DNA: TGTGCCAGCAGCGTTTTAGGGGCAGACAGCTCTGGGGCCAACGTCCTGACTTTC. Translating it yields CASSVLGADSSGANVLTF.

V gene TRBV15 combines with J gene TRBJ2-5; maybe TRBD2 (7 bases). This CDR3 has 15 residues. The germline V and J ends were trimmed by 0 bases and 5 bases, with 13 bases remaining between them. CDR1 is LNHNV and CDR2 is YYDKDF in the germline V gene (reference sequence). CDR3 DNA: TGTGCCACCAGCAGAGATGGGGGGGCTCGGGAGACCCAGTACTTC. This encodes CATSRDGGARETQYF.

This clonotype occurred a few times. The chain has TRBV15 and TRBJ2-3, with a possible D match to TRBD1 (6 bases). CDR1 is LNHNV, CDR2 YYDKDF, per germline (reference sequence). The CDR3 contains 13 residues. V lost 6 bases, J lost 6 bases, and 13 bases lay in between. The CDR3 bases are TGTGCCACCAGGCAACTTCAGGGGGATACGCAGTATTTT. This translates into CATRQLQGDTQYF.

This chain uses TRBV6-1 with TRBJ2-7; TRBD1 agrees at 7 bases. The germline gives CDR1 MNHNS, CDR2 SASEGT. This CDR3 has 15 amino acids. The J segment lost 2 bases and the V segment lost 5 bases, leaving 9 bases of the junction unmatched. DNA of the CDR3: TGTGCCAGCAGTCCGGAGACAGGGATGCCCTACGAGCAGTACTTC. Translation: CASSPETGMPYEQYF.

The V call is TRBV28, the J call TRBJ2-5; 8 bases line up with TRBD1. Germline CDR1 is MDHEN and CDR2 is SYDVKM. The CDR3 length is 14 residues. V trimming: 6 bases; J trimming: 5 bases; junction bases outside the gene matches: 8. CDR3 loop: CASRGTGWGETQYF. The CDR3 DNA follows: TGTGCCAGCAGGGGGACAGGATGGGGGGAGACCCAGTACTTC.

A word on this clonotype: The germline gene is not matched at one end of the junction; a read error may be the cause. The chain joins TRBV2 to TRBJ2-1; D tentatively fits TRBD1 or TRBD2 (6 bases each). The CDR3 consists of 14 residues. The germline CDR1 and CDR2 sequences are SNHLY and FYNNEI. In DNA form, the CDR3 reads TGTGCCAGCAGTGAAATCAGGGGAGGCAATGAGCGGTTCTTC. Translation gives CASSEIRGGNERFF. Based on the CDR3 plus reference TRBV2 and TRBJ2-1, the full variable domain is EPEVTQTPSHQVTQMGQEVILRCVPISNHLYFYWYRQILGQKVEFLVSFYNNEISEKSEIFDDQFSVERPDGSNFTLKIRSTKLEDSAMYFCASSEIRGGNERFFGPGTRLTVL.

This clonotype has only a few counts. The CDR3, as DNA: TGTGCCACATGCCCCAGGGACCGGGGGCATAGCAATCAGCCCCAGCATTTT. Encoded protein: CATCPRDRGHSNQPQHF. This rearrangement joins TRBV10-3 to TRBJ1-5; the D gene is possibly TRBD1 (6 bases). Germline loops: CDR1 ENHRY, CDR2 SYGVKD. Trimming pared 10 bases from V and 0 bases from J, leaving 22 bases between. The CDR3 consists of 17 residues.

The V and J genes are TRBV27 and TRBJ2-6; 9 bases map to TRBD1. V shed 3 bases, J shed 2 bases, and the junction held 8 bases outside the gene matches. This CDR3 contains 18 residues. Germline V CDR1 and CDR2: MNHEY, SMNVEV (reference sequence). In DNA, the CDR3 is TGTGCCAGCAGTTTTGTGGGACAGGGTGTCGCTGGGGCCAACGTCCTGACTTTC. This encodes CASSFVGQGVAGANVLTF.

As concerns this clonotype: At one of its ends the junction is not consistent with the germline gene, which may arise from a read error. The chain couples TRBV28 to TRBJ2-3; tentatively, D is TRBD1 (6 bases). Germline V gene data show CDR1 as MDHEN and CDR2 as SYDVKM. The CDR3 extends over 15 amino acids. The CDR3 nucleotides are TGTGTCAGCGGATCCGGAACAGGGAATTCAGATACGCAGTATTTT. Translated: CVSGSGTGNSDTQYF.

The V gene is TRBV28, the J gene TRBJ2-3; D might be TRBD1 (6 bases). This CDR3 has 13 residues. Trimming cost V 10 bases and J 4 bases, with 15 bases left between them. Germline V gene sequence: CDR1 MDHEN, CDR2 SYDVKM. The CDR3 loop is CAITGPSADTQYF. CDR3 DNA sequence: TGTGCCATAACAGGGCCCTCCGCAGATACGCAGTATTTT.

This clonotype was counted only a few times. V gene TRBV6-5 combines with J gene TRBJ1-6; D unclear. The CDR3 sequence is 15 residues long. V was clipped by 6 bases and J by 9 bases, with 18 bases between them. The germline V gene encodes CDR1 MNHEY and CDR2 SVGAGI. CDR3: CASRPDPMAGSPLHF. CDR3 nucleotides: TGTGCCAGCAGGCCGGACCCGATGGCAGGTTCACCCCTCCACTTT.

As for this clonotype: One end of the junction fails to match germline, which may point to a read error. CDR3 residues: CASSVGAGPSTDTQYF. CDR3 DNA: TGTGCCAGCAGCGTAGGAGCGGGGCCGAGCACGGATACGCAGTATTTT. The chain carries TRBV9 and TRBJ2-3, with 7 bases aligning to TRBD2. Germline-derived CDR1 and CDR2 are SGDLS and YYNGEE. There are 16 residues in the CDR3.

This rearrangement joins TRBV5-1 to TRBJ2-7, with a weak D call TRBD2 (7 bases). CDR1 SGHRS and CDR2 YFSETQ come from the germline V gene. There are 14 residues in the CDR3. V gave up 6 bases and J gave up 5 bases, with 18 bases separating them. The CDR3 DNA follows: TGCGCCAGCATGGACGAGGGGGGGTACCACGAGCAGTACTTC. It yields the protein CASMDEGGYHEQYF.

Here the CDR3 DNA reads TGTGCCATCAGTGTTGACGGGAATCAGCCCCAGCATTTT. As protein: CAISVDGNQPQHF. This chain connects TRBV10-3 to TRBJ1-5; D ambiguous. V was cut by 4 bases and J by 4 bases, with 8 bases left in between. Germline V CDR1 and CDR2: ENHRY, SYGVKD. This CDR3 spans 13 amino acids.

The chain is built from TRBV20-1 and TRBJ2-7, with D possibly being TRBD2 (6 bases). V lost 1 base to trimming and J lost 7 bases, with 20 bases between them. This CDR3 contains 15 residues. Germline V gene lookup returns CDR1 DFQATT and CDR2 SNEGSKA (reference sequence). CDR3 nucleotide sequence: TGCAGTGCTAGAGTGCGACTAGTCGGGTCTGGTGAGCAGTACTTC. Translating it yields CSARVRLVGSGEQYF.

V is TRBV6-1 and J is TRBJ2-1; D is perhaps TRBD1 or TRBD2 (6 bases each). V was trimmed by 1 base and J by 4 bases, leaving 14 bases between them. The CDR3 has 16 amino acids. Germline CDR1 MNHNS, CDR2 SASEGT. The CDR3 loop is CASSEEGGYGYNEQFF. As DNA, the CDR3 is TGTGCCAGCAGTGAAGAGGGGGGTTACGGATACAATGAGCAGTTCTTC.